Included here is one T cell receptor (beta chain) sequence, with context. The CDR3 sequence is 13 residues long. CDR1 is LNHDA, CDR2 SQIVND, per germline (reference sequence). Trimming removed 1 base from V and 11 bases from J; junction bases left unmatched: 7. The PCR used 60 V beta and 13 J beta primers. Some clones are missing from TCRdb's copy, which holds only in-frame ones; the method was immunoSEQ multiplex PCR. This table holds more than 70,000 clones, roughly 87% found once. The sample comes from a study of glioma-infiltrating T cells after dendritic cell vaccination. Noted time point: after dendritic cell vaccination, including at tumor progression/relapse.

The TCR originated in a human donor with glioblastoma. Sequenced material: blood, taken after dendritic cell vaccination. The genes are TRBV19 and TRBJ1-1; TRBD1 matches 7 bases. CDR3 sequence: CASSIGQGRGAFF. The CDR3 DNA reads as TGTGCCAGTAGTATAGGACAGGGCAGGGGTGCTTTCTTT.